The TCR beta chain described here comes from a study of blood T cells in healthy people across ages. It was with a sample-barcoded 5' primer and a J-beta primer mix that a second PCR of roughly 7 to 12 cycles was run. Each of the cDNA molecules was tagged by a template-switch adaptor with 12 random nucleotides. Via MiXCR, TCRdb re-called the 5' RACE reads, giving one row per CDR3 protein. The sample shows almost 1 million distinct CDR3 sequences, 45% to 60% of them seen only once. This clonotype appeared a few times. What it binds is not known. Study results and caveats: Expanded clonotype changes were possibly confounded by unknown donor CMV status.

Trimming pared 5 bases from V and 2 bases from J, leaving 10 bases between. The CDR3 runs 13 residues. The germline V gene encodes CDR1 MNHEY and CDR2 SVGEGT. Drawing of peripheral blood yielded about 10 milliliters from each donor. Total RNA, at least 5 micrograms per sample, was extracted from PBMCs. The sample taken for sequencing was blood. The chain couples TRBV6-2 or TRBV6-3 to TRBJ2-7; the D is unclear. The sequence came from a woman in her sixties in good health. Here the CDR3 reads CASSPMGPYEQYF. CDR3 DNA sequence: TGTGCCAGCAGTCCGATGGGTCCCTACGAGCAGTACTTC.